The 18 T cell receptor beta chains below come from one sample, sequenced in a study of cytomegalovirus exposure and HLA in healthy donors. PCR used 60 Vbeta primers and 13 Jbeta primers. The protocol was immunoSEQ multiplex PCR, while the TCRdb copy is restricted to in-frame clones and leaves out a portion. This table holds more than 35,000 clones, over 60% found once. The sequencing sample was made of PBMCs. The source is a middle-aged man in good health and CMV-seronegative.

This clone was observed a handful of times. The J gene is TRBJ1-1, the V gene TRBV19, with D maybe TRBD1 (5 bases). Trimming removed 3 bases at V and 5 bases at J, with 10 bases between. This CDR3 has 13 residues. Germline CDR1 reads LNHDA; CDR2 reads SQIVND (reference sequence). The CDR3 loop reads CASSIEGVTEAFF. DNA for the CDR3: TGTGCCAGTAGTATTGAAGGGGTTACTGAAGCTTTCTTT.

This chain links TRBV29-1 with TRBJ2-5, with D perhaps matching TRBD2 (6 bases). The ends were cut back, 1 base at V and 5 bases at J, with 20 bases in the middle. Germline values: CDR1 SQVTM, CDR2 ANQGSEA. The CDR3 totals 16 residues. CDR3 residues: CSVEARGTPLGETQYF. The CDR3 DNA reads TGCAGCGTTGAAGCCCGGGGGACTCCCCTTGGGGAGACCCAGTACTTC.

V and J are TRBV6-5 and TRBJ1-1, with no clear D. Trimming stripped 6 bases from V and 2 bases from J, with 10 bases between. In germline, CDR1 is MNHEY, CDR2 SVGAGI. This CDR3 has 13 amino acids. CDR3 bases: TGTGCCAGCAGACCCACACGAAACACTGAAGCTTTCTTT. Translating gives CASRPTRNTEAFF.

The rearrangement links TRBV6-5 to TRBJ1-5; 7 bases align to TRBD1. CDR1 MNHEY and CDR2 SVGAGI come from the germline V gene. There are 14 residues in the CDR3. The J segment lost 5 bases and the V segment lost 5 bases, leaving 6 bases of the junction unmatched. CDR3 residues: CASSQDRPDQPQHF. The CDR3 DNA sequence: TGTGCCAGCAGTCAGGACAGGCCAGATCAGCCCCAGCATTTT.

This clone was observed a handful of times. The J gene is TRBJ1-5, the V gene TRBV18; no clear D gene. V lost 4 bases, J lost 4 bases, and 11 bases lay in between. The germline V gene encodes CDR1 KGHSH and CDR2 LQKENI. This CDR3 spans 14 amino acids. As DNA, the CDR3 is TGTGCCAGCTCACTTGGGGAGCTTAATCAGCCCCAGCATTTT. This encodes CASSLGELNQPQHF. Full variable domain (remainder filled in from reference TRBV18 and TRBJ1-5): NAGVMQNPRHLVRRRGQEARLRCSPMKGHSHVYWYRQLPEEGLKFMVYLQKENIIDESGMPKERFSAEFPKEGPSILRIQQVVRGDSAAYFCASSLGELNQPQHFGDGTRLSIL.

By proportion, this clone is medium-sized. V usage is TRBV5-8 and J usage is TRBJ1-1, with D perhaps TRBD1 (5 bases). V was shortened by 4 bases and J by 1 base, with 20 bases between the two germline ends. This CDR3 has 17 residues. Germline loops: CDR1 SGHTS, CDR2 YDEGEE. In nucleotides, the CDR3 is TGTGCCAGCAGCCTGCTAAAAGGAGGGGCGGCGAACACTGAAGCTTTCTTT. Translated, it gives CASSLLKGGAANTEAFF.

This clone has more than one count but fewer than ten. This CDR3 is also generated by other DNA sequences in the sample. CDR3 residues: CASSHREGTEAFF. CDR3 nucleotides: TGTGCCAGCAGCCACAGGGAAGGCACTGAAGCTTTCTTT. The gene calls are TRBV7-9 and TRBJ1-1, with D perhaps TRBD1 (6 bases). Germline values: CDR1 SEHNR, CDR2 FQNEAQ (reference sequence). Trimming took off 5 bases at V and 4 bases at J, with 11 bases between the two ends. The CDR3 runs 13 residues.

This chain links TRBV7-2 with TRBJ2-1, with TRBD2 identical over 12 bases. V lost 6 bases and J lost 3; bases outside the gene matches: 3. Germline lookup yields CDR1 SGHTA and CDR2 FQGNSA. The CDR3 runs to 15 residues. The CDR3 nucleotides read TGTGCCAGCAGTCCTAGCGGGGGGGGCTACAATGAGCAGTTCTTC. Protein product: CASSPSGGGYNEQFF.

The J gene is TRBJ2-1, the V gene TRBV9; TRBD2 agrees at 8 bases. J was trimmed by 5 bases and V by 1 base; bases with no gene match: 5. The CDR3 covers 15 residues. The germline V gene encodes CDR1 SGDLS and CDR2 YYNGEE. The CDR3 spells CASSVFAGGNNEQFF. For the CDR3, the DNA is TGTGCCAGCAGCGTATTCGCGGGGGGTAACAATGAGCAGTTCTTC.

This clone has just a few counts. The genes are TRBV10-3 and TRBJ1-1, with 8 nucleotides matching TRBD1. J was trimmed by 7 bases and V by 7 bases; bases with no gene match: 5. Per the germline V gene, CDR1 is ENHRY and CDR2 is SYGVKD. The CDR3 covers 12 residues. The CDR3 DNA reads as TGTGCCATCACCCAAGGACAGGGTGAAGCTTTCTTT. It yields the protein CAITQGQGEAFF.

As to this clone: The same CDR3 is also encoded by other DNA sequences in this sample. This rearrangement joins TRBV29-1 to TRBJ2-5; 10 bases map to TRBD2. J lost 5 bases, V lost 7 bases, and 10 bases had no gene match. The CDR3 runs to 14 residues. Germline V lookup: CDR1 SQVTM, CDR2 ANQGSEA. The CDR3 spells CSAGSGGARETQYF. The CDR3 region has the DNA TGCAGCGCCGGAAGCGGGGGGGCCCGGGAGACCCAGTACTTC.

The chain combines TRBV7-8 with TRBJ1-5; maybe TRBD1 (5 bases). The CDR3 runs 15 residues. V was pared by 0 bases and J by 4 bases, with 10 bases between. Germline loops: CDR1 SGHVS, CDR2 FQNEAQ. CDR3 loop: CASSLAAGPNQPQHF. The DNA of the CDR3 is TGTGCCAGCAGCTTAGCCGCGGGGCCAAATCAGCCCCAGCATTTT.

The V call is TRBV10-3, the J call TRBJ1-1, with D possibly matching TRBD1 (5 bases). CDR3 length: 12 residues. Trimming removed 2 bases from V and 6 bases from J, with 7 bases in between. From germline, CDR1 is ENHRY and CDR2 SYGVKD. CDR3 nucleotide sequence: TGTGCCATCAGTGAGGACAGCGCTGAAGCTTTCTTT. It translates to CAISEDSAEAFF.

This clone was detected only a few times. The chain combines TRBV5-4 with TRBJ2-1, with TRBD1 as a possible D gene (6 bases). The CDR3 is 19 residues long. V dropped 0 bases and J dropped 6 bases, with 25 bases sitting between them. Germline loops: CDR1 SGHNT, CDR2 YYREEE (reference sequence). CDR3 protein: CASSLGTGQGPLRGNEQFF. CDR3 in DNA: TGTGCCAGCAGCTTGGGAACGGGACAAGGCCCCCTACGCGGCAATGAGCAGTTCTTC. The whole variable domain, remainder taken from reference TRBV5-4 and TRBJ2-1, is ETGVTQSPTHLIKTRGQQVTLRCSSQSGHNTVSWYQQALGQGPQFIFQYYREEENGRGNFPPRFSGLQFPNYSSELNVNALELDDSALYLCASSLGTGQGPLRGNEQFFGPGTRLTVL.

CDR3 protein: CSVANPSGGIDTQYF. DNA of the CDR3: TGCAGCGTCGCCAATCCTAGCGGGGGCATAGATACGCAGTATTTT. The rearrangement joins TRBV29-1 to TRBJ2-3; 10 bases line up with TRBD2. J gave up 5 bases and V 6 bases, and 11 bases lay outside the gene matches. CDR3 size: 15 residues. Germline V gene data show CDR1 as SQVTM and CDR2 as ANQGSEA.

The gene calls are TRBV15 and TRBJ2-7; tentative D call: TRBD2 (6 bases). The ends were cut back, 3 bases at V and 4 bases at J, with 7 bases in the middle. CDR1 is LNHNV, CDR2 YYDKDF, per germline (reference sequence). The CDR3 covers 12 residues. CDR3 DNA: TGTGCCACCAGCAGTGGAGGGTACGAGCAGTACTTC. Protein: CATSSGGYEQYF.

The chain links TRBV5-4 to TRBJ1-2, with 10 nucleotides matching TRBD1. Germline CDR1 SGHNT, CDR2 YYREEE (reference sequence). The CDR3 totals 14 residues. The trim removed 5 bases at V and 3 bases at J, leaving 4 bases unmatched. The CDR3 sequence is CASRRQGADYGYTF. Written as DNA, the CDR3 is TGTGCCAGCAGGCGACAGGGGGCCGACTATGGCTACACCTTC.

The chain is built from TRBV9 and TRBJ1-3, with D unresolved. V was cut by 4 bases and J by 0 bases, with 8 bases left in between. The length of the CDR3 is 14 residues. Germline loops: CDR1 SGDLS, CDR2 YYNGEE. The CDR3 reads CASSPTPSGNTIYF. CDR3 bases: TGTGCCAGCAGCCCGACACCCTCTGGAAACACCATATATTTT.